This T cell receptor (beta chain) emerged from a study of blood T cell repertoires in COVID-19. The V segment lost 0 bases and the J segment 2 bases; nucleotides outside the gene matches: 1. The CDR3 runs to 15 residues. Germline CDR1 is SGDLS and CDR2 is YYNGEE. Method: immunoSEQ multiplex PCR; TCRdb's copy keeps in-frame clones and lacks some. Altogether almost 300,000 clones are present, over 85% being singletons, with the ten largest covering over 8.5%. This sequence was found in a woman in her 30s with COVID-19, enrolled during active disease. This chain uses TRBV9 with TRBJ1-4; 7 bases map to TRBD1. Source material: peripheral blood. The CDR3 DNA follows: TGTGCCAGCAGCGTAGCCAGGGGGACTAATGAAAAACTGTTTTTT. Protein sequence: CASSVARGTNEKLFF.